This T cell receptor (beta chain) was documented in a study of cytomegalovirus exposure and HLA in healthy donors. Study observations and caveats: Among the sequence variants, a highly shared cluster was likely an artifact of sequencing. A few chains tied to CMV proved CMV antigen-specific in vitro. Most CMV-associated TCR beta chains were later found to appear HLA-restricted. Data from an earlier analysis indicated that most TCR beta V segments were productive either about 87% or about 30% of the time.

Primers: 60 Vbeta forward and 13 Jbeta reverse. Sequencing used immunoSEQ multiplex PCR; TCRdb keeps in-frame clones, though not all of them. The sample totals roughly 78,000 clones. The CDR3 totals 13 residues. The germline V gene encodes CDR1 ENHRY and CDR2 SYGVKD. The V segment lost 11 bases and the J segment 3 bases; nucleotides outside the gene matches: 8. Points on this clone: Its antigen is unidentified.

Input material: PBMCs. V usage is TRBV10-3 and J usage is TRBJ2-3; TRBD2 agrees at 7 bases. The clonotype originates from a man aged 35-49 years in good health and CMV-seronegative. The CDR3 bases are TGTGCCTCAAAGCCGGGGGGAACAGATACGCAGTATTTT. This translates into CASKPGGTDTQYF.